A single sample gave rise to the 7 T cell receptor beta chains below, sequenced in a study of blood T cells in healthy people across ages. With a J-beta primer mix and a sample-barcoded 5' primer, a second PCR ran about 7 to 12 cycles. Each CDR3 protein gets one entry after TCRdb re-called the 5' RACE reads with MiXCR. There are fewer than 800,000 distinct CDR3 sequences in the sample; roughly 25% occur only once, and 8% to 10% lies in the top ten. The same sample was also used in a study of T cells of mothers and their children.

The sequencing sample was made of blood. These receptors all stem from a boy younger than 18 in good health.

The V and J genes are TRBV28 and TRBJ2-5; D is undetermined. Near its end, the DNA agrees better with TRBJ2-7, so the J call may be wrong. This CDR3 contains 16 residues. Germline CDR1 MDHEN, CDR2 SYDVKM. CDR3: CASSFSSTTRSYEQYF. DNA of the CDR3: TGTGCCAGCAGTTTCTCGAGTACAACCCGATCCTACGAGCAGTACTTC.

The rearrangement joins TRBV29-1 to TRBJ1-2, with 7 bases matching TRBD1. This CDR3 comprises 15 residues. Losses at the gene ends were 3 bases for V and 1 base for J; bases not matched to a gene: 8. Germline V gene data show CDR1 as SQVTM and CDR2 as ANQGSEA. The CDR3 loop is CSVDTRTGLNYGYTF. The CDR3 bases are TGCAGCGTTGACACCAGGACAGGACTTAACTATGGCTACACCTTC.

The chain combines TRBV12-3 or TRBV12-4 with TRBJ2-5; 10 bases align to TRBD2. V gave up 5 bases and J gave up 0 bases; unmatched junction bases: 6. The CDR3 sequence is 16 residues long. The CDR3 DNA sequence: TGTGCCAGCAGTCTCCTTAGCGGGGGGAACCAAGAGACCCAGTACTTC. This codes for CASSLLSGGNQETQYF.

CDR3: CASSLSSDGVYEQYF. For the CDR3, the DNA is TGTGCCAGCAGTTTATCCTCGGACGGGGTCTACGAGCAGTACTTC. V and J are TRBV28 and TRBJ2-7, with a weak D call TRBD2 (5 bases). The V and J ends lost 1 base and 3 bases respectively, with 13 bases between them. The germline V gene encodes CDR1 MDHEN and CDR2 SYDVKM. This CDR3 is built from 15 residues.

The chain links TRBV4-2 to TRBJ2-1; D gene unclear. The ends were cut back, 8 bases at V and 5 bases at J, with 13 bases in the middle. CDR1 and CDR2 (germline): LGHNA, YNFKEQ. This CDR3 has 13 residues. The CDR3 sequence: CASQRGDNNEQFF. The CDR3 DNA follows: TGTGCCAGCCAGCGAGGAGATAACAATGAGCAGTTCTTC.

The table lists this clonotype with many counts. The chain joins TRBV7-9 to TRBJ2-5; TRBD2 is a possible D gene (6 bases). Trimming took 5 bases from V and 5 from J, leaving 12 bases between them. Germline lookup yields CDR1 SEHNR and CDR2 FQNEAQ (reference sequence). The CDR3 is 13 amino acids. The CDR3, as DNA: TGTGCCAGCAGCCCCCCCGGAGGGGAGACCCAGTACTTC. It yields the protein CASSPPGGETQYF.

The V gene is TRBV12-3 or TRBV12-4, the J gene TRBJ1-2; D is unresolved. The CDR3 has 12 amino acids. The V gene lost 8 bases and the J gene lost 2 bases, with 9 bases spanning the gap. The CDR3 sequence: CASSRANYGYTF. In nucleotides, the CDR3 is TGTGCCAGCTCTCGAGCCAACTATGGCTACACCTTC.